Below, 32 T cell receptor beta chains from the same sample are listed, as sequenced in a study of T cell responses to AZD1222 COVID-19 vaccine (dated by TCRdb to about 2021). Library preparation was by the immunoSEQ multiplex PCR assay. This is the immuneACCESS table as TCRdb keeps it, with only in-frame sequences that have V and J called. A part of the clones is gone; compared with another copy, unresolved V genes explain less than half, and the rest is unexplained. The sample table lists 160,000 or so clones, around 92% of them with a count of one. Approximately 0.98% of the sample is in the top ten clones. The meaning of the sample's time point label: about 28 days (+/-7) after the second vaccine dose. The material was peripheral blood, obtained 28 days after the second AZD1222 dose. These TCRs come from an adult who received the AZD1222 COVID-19 vaccine.

The rearrangement links TRBV6-5 to TRBJ1-1; D is unresolved. The germline V gene has CDR1 MNHEY and CDR2 SVGAGI. This CDR3 comprises 13 residues. The V end lost 6 bases, the J end lost 1 base, and 9 bases lay between the germline ends. CDR3 sequence: CASRNSKNTEAFF. Written as DNA, the CDR3 is TGTGCCAGCAGGAACTCGAAGAACACTGAAGCTTTCTTT.

The rearrangement links TRBV7-2 to TRBJ1-5; D remains ambiguous. V was pared by 6 bases and J by 2 bases, with 17 bases between. Germline V gene sequence: CDR1 SGHTA, CDR2 FQGNSA. This CDR3 has 16 residues. Written as DNA, the CDR3 is TGTGCCAGCAGTTCCCGGGTGGGATCGGGCAATCAGCCCCAGCATTTT. It translates to CASSSRVGSGNQPQHF.

Comments on this clone: A junction end diverges from the germline sequence, so it may reflect a read error. The V and J genes are TRBV28 and TRBJ2-7; weak D call: TRBD2 (6 bases). There are 11 residues in the CDR3. Germline V gene sequence: CDR1 MDHEN, CDR2 SYDVKM. In DNA, the CDR3 is TGTGCCAGCAGTTCGCGGGGTGAGCGGTACTTC. The encoded protein is CASSSRGERYF.

V gene TRBV4-1 combines with J gene TRBJ2-3, with TRBD1 as a possible D gene (5 bases). Germline assignment: CDR1 MGHRA and CDR2 YSYEKL. The CDR3 spans 17 residues. The ends were cut back, 1 base at V and 2 bases at J, with 16 bases in the middle. CDR3 sequence (DNA): TGCGCCAGCAGCCAAGGGCCTGGGGCGGCGAACACAGATACGCAGTATTTT. It yields the protein CASSQGPGAANTDTQYF.

In its sample, this clone was seen once. The chain couples TRBV7-9 to TRBJ1-6; 10 bases map to TRBD1. Germline CDR1 SEHNR, CDR2 FQNEAQ (reference sequence). V shed 5 bases, J shed 7 bases, and the junction held 8 bases outside the gene matches. This CDR3 has 16 amino acids. The CDR3 sequence is CASSLGTGASNSPLHF. The CDR3, as DNA: TGTGCCAGCAGCCTTGGGACAGGGGCGTCGAATTCACCCCTCCACTTT.

As regards this clone: Other DNA variants within this sample encode the same CDR3. The rearrangement joins TRBV19 to TRBJ1-1; tentative D call: TRBD1 (6 bases). Germline V gives CDR1 LNHDA, CDR2 SQIVND (reference sequence). This CDR3 spans 14 amino acids. Trimming cost V 2 bases and J 1 base, with 8 bases left between them. In nucleotides, the CDR3 is TGTGCCAGTAGTATAAGGACAGAGAACACTGAAGCTTTCTTT. It encodes CASSIRTENTEAFF.

The chain employs TRBV6-5 and TRBJ1-2, with TRBD1 matching over 9 bases. This CDR3 is built from 15 residues. V was pared by 0 bases and J by 4 bases, with 3 bases of the junction left unmatched. CDR1 is MNHEY, CDR2 SVGAGI, per germline. In DNA form, the CDR3 reads TGTGCCAGCAGTTACTCCGGGACAGGGCCCTATGGCTACACCTTC. It translates to CASSYSGTGPYGYTF.

The rearrangement uses TRBV5-1 and TRBJ1-1; D gene uncertain. Germline loops: CDR1 SGHRS, CDR2 YFSETQ. With 1 base removed from V and 4 bases from J, the gap between germline ends came to 14 bases. The CDR3 contains 15 residues. The CDR3 DNA reads as TGCGCCAGCAGCTTGTTAGGGAGTTCTGGCACTGAAGCTTTCTTT. It encodes CASSLLGSSGTEAFF.

This chain joins TRBV5-4 and TRBJ2-7; either TRBD1 or TRBD2 may fit D (5 bases each). Trimming removed 0 bases at V and 5 bases at J, with 12 bases between. In germline, CDR1 is SGHNT, CDR2 YYREEE (reference sequence). The CDR3 loop spans 14 amino acids. CDR3 DNA sequence: TGTGCCAGCAGCTTGGCCGGCAGGGACCACGAGCAGTACTTC. Its translation: CASSLAGRDHEQYF.

This clone came up once. This chain joins TRBV10-3 and TRBJ1-2; a weak D match, TRBD1 (6 bases). Germline V gene lookup returns CDR1 ENHRY and CDR2 SYGVKD. The CDR3 is 12 amino acids. The V and J ends lost 6 bases and 7 bases respectively, with 12 bases between them. The DNA of the CDR3 is TGTGCCATCAGCGGGGGCGACGGTGGCTACACCTTC. Protein product: CAISGGDGGYTF.

This sequence joins TRBV13 and TRBJ2-1, with TRBD1 matching 8 bases. The ends lost 5 bases at V and 1 base at J; junction bases unmatched: 4. Germline V gene lookup returns CDR1 PRHDT and CDR2 FYEKMQ (reference sequence). The CDR3 runs 15 residues. CDR3 in DNA: TGTGCCAGCAGCATACGGGACAGGTCCTACAATGAGCAGTTCTTC. It translates to CASSIRDRSYNEQFF.

The rearrangement uses TRBV5-1 and TRBJ1-1, with a possible D match to TRBD1 (6 bases). Germline CDR1 reads SGHRS; CDR2 reads YFSETQ. Trimming pared 2 bases from V and 1 base from J, leaving 15 bases between. The CDR3 sequence is 16 residues long. As DNA, the CDR3 is TGCGCCAGCAGCTTACCCAGGGGAGCGACGAACACTGAAGCTTTCTTT. Amino acids: CASSLPRGATNTEAFF.

The J gene is TRBJ1-1, the V gene TRBV3-1 (or the pseudogene TRBV3-2); D not resolved. Germline assignment: CDR1 LGHDT and CDR2 YNNKEL (reference sequence). This CDR3 has 16 residues. V shed 1 base and J shed 1 base, with 13 bases lying between them. The DNA of the CDR3 is TGTGCCAGCAGCCAAGCTTTAGGACTTCAGAACACTGAAGCTTTCTTT. Amino acid sequence: CASSQALGLQNTEAFF.

The chain is built from TRBV7-9 and TRBJ2-7; TRBD1 matches at 8 bases. The CDR3 extends over 15 amino acids. J was trimmed by 3 bases and V by 5 bases; bases with no gene match: 9. Germline CDR1 SEHNR, CDR2 FQNEAQ (reference sequence). This chain's CDR3 is CASSHGQGSFYEQYF. The CDR3 coding sequence is TGTGCCAGCAGCCACGGACAGGGAAGTTTCTACGAGCAGTACTTC. The entire variable domain, with the rest obtained from reference TRBV7-9 and TRBJ2-7, is as follows: DTGVSQNPRHKITKRGQNVTFRCDPISEHNRLYWYRQTLGQGPEFLTYFQNEAQLEKSRLLSDRFSAERPKGSFSTLEIQRTEQGDSAMYLCASSHGQGSFYEQYFGPGTRLTVT.

This chain joins TRBV7-3 and TRBJ2-3, with 7 bases fitting TRBD1. Germline V gives CDR1 SGHTA, CDR2 FQGTGA. CDR3 length: 15 amino acids. After removal of 5 bases from V and 1 base from J, the junction contained 6 bases not matched to a gene. CDR3 residues: CASSPGGQGTDTQYF. The CDR3 bases are TGTGCCAGCAGCCCTGGCGGACAGGGCACAGATACGCAGTATTTT.

This sequence joins TRBV5-8 and TRBJ1-1; D remains unclear. This CDR3 has 12 residues. The germline V gene has CDR1 SGHTS and CDR2 YDEGEE. V lost 7 bases, J lost 5 bases, and 12 bases lay in between. The CDR3 DNA reads TGTGCCAGCGTCGTTGGGTGGACTGAAGCTTTCTTT. This codes for CASVVGWTEAFF.

The chain employs TRBV7-2 and TRBJ2-1; no reliable D call. There are 14 residues in the CDR3. Germline V gene lookup returns CDR1 SGHTA and CDR2 FQGNSA. Trimming took off 3 bases at V and 3 bases at J, with 9 bases between the two ends. DNA of the CDR3: TGTGCCAGCAGCTTGCGGCTAGTCTACAATGAGCAGTTCTTC. Its translation: CASSLRLVYNEQFF.

This chain joins TRBV7-9 and TRBJ1-3; D not certain. V lost 5 bases, J lost 0 bases, and 8 bases lay in between. This CDR3 contains 14 residues. Germline CDR1 SEHNR, CDR2 FQNEAQ (reference sequence). The CDR3 DNA reads TGTGCCAGCAGCCTATATATCTCTGGAAACACCATATATTTT. This encodes CASSLYISGNTIYF.

The chain recombines TRBV5-1 with TRBJ2-7; no clear D. The CDR3 totals 13 residues. From germline, CDR1 is SGHRS and CDR2 YFSETQ. V shed 7 bases and J shed 8 bases, with 19 bases lying between them. CDR3 protein: CASVPAGSRKQYF. For the CDR3, the DNA is TGCGCCAGCGTTCCGGCAGGCTCTAGGAAGCAGTACTTC.

The V and J genes are TRBV6-6 and TRBJ1-5; D possibly corresponds to TRBD1 (6 bases). The CDR3 has 13 residues. Between the trimmed V and J ends, which lost 5 bases and 4 bases, there was a span of 9 bases. Germline assignment: CDR1 MNHNY and CDR2 SVGAGI (reference sequence). CDR3 sequence (DNA): TGTGCCAGCAGTCCTACAGGGAATCAGCCCCAGCATTTT. Amino acid sequence: CASSPTGNQPQHF.

V usage is TRBV7-9 and J usage is TRBJ2-1, with a weak D call TRBD2 (5 bases). The length of the CDR3 is 15 residues. The V gene lost 5 bases and the J gene lost 4 bases, with 15 bases spanning the gap. The germline V gene has CDR1 SEHNR and CDR2 FQNEAQ (reference sequence). In nucleotides, the CDR3 is TGTGCCAGCAGCCGCCTCCGGACTGGATACAATGAGCAGTTCTTC. This gives the protein CASSRLRTGYNEQFF.

The V call is TRBV4-1, the J call TRBJ2-7; 7 bases are shared with TRBD1. Per germline, CDR1 MGHRA and CDR2 YSYEKL. This CDR3 is built from 18 residues. V lost 3 bases, J lost 1 base, and 15 bases stayed unmatched. The CDR3 DNA reads as TGCGCCAGCAGCCAGGACTCCTACAGGGGTATTGGGTCCTACGAGCAGTACTTC. Translation gives CASSQDSYRGIGSYEQYF.

This clone showed up just once. The chain is built from TRBV5-4 and TRBJ1-2, with D possibly matching TRBD1 (5 bases). Germline CDR1 reads SGHNT; CDR2 reads YYREEE (reference sequence). The CDR3 runs 14 residues. V was pared by 0 bases and J by 4 bases, with 10 bases between. The CDR3 loop reads CASSLGGSGYGYTF. DNA of the CDR3: TGTGCCAGCAGCTTGGGGGGCAGTGGCTATGGCTACACCTTC. The variable domain in full, with the rest retrieved from reference TRBV5-4 and TRBJ1-2, is ETGVTQSPTHLIKTRGQQVTLRCSSQSGHNTVSWYQQALGQGPQFIFQYYREEENGRGNFPPRFSGLQFPNYSSELNVNALELDDSALYLCASSLGGSGYGYTFGSGTRLTVV.

The genes are TRBV5-4 and TRBJ1-1; perhaps TRBD1 as D (6 bases). This CDR3 comprises 14 residues. With 3 bases removed from V and 7 bases from J, the gap between germline ends came to 16 bases. Germline V CDR1 and CDR2: SGHNT, YYREEE (reference sequence). In DNA, the CDR3 is TGTGCCAGCAGCTGGACACAGGGATTGGGTGAAGCTTTCTTT. Protein sequence: CASSWTQGLGEAFF.

The chain uses TRBV2 and TRBJ2-3; D is unclear. Germline CDR1 and CDR2: SNHLY and FYNNEI. The CDR3 is made up of 12 amino acids. V lost 4 bases, J lost 2 bases, and 4 bases lay in between. The CDR3 DNA reads as TGTGCCAGCAGTGTTAACACAGATACGCAGTATTTT. Translated: CASSVNTDTQYF.

This chain joins TRBV27 and TRBJ1-2, with 9 nucleotides matching TRBD1. In germline, CDR1 is MNHEY, CDR2 SMNVEV (reference sequence). Trimming cost V 2 bases and J 4 bases; bases outside gene matches: 14. The CDR3 contains 18 residues. Written as DNA, the CDR3 is TGTGCCAGCAGTTTAAGGGGGGTTGGGGGACAGGGTACCTATGGCTACACCTTC. Its protein product is CASSLRGVGGQGTYGYTF.

This clone has just one count. The chain recombines TRBV6-5 with TRBJ2-7; TRBD1 agrees at 8 bases. This CDR3 is built from 14 residues. Germline CDR1 is MNHEY and CDR2 is SVGAGI. J gave up 5 bases and V 10 bases, and 13 bases lay outside the gene matches. The CDR3 DNA reads as TGTGCCACCAAGGACAGGGTAAGCGTCCACGAGCAGTACTTC. Translating it yields CATKDRVSVHEQYF.

The rearrangement joins TRBV3-1 (or the pseudogene TRBV3-2) to TRBJ2-3, with D perhaps TRBD2 (7 bases). Germline V gives CDR1 LGHDT, CDR2 YNNKEL (reference sequence). The CDR3 is 16 amino acids. V lost 1 base and J lost 2, with 13 bases in between. The CDR3 nucleotides are TGTGCCAGCAGCCAAGGGGCCGGGGGGCCCACAGATACGCAGTATTTT. Translated, it gives CASSQGAGGPTDTQYF.

The chain carries TRBV7-8 and TRBJ1-3; D might be TRBD1 (5 bases). This CDR3 has 15 amino acids. The V and J ends lost 1 base and 4 bases respectively, with 11 bases between them. Germline CDR1 reads SGHVS; CDR2 reads FQNEAQ. CDR3 coding DNA: TGTGCCAGCAGCTTAGTGGCGGGGGGGGGAAACACCATATATTTT. Protein product: CASSLVAGGGNTIYF. The full variable domain, in which reference TRBV7-8 and TRBJ1-3 provide the parts outside the CDR3, is GAGVSQSPRYKVAKRGQDVALRCDPISGHVSLFWYQQALGQGPEFLTYFQNEAQLDKSGLPSDRFFAERPEGSVSTLKIQRTQQEDSAVYLCASSLVAGGGNTIYFGEGSWLTVV.

V and J are TRBV6-1 and TRBJ1-6; D unresolved. V lost 3 bases and J 14 bases, leaving 14 bases between the germline ends. This CDR3 is built from 13 residues. Germline V gene data show CDR1 as MNHNS and CDR2 as SASEGT. The CDR3 coding sequence is TGTGCCAGCAGTGAGGAAACAGCCACCACCCTCCACTTT. Its translation is CASSEETATTLHF.

V and J are TRBV11-2 and TRBJ2-5, with D unclear. This CDR3 has 15 amino acids. Germline loops: CDR1 SGHAT, CDR2 FQNNGV. The ends were cut back, 2 bases at V and 5 bases at J, with 15 bases in the middle. The CDR3: CASSLFLRSEETQYF. The DNA of the CDR3 is TGTGCCAGCAGCTTATTTCTCCGATCCGAGGAGACCCAGTACTTC.

The chain uses TRBV9 and TRBJ2-5, with D uncertain. The CDR3 covers 12 residues. V lost 3 bases and J 0 bases, leaving 3 bases between the germline ends. Germline V gene sequence: CDR1 SGDLS, CDR2 YYNGEE. DNA for the CDR3: TGTGCCAGCAGCGACAACCAAGAGACCCAGTACTTC. Its protein is CASSDNQETQYF.